The 9 T cell receptor beta chains below come from one sample, sequenced in a study of human T cells and chemical hapten exposure. MiXCR, run by TCRdb on the RACE reads, gives a single entry per CDR3 protein. The repertoire has under 300,000 distinct CDR3 sequences, approximately 7.5% of them found once; the top ten carry around 1.2%. Sample time point: pre-sensitization, week 0. Treatment meaning: therapeutic diphenylcyclopropenone sensitization with weekly scalp DPC. Sequencing was performed on whole blood, taken in connection with sensitization to the hapten diphenylcyclopropenone (DPC). These receptors all stem from a man between 18 and 35 years old with alopecia areata. Some clones in this sample may be carry-over from other donors' samples.

This clonotype has a count of ten or more. The CDR3: CASSHITMDGYTF. The CDR3 DNA sequence: TGCGCCAGCAGCCACATTACCATGGATGGCTACACCTTC. This chain uses TRBV4-1 with TRBJ1-2; no clear D. This CDR3 contains 13 residues. V lost 3 bases to trimming and J lost 6 bases, with 11 bases between them. The germline V gene encodes CDR1 MGHRA and CDR2 YSYEKL.

The chain joins TRBV7-9 to TRBJ1-2; possibly TRBD1 for D (5 bases). The V gene's germline CDR1 is SEHNR and CDR2 FQNEAQ (reference sequence). Between the trimmed V and J ends, which lost 5 bases and 2 bases, there was a span of 15 bases. The CDR3 contains 15 residues. CDR3 protein: CASSPNSGTNYGYTF. CDR3 coding DNA: TGTGCCAGCAGCCCCAACTCAGGGACCAACTATGGCTACACCTTC.

The V gene is TRBV24-1, the J gene TRBJ2-3, with D tentatively TRBD1 (6 bases). The length of the CDR3 is 14 residues. Trimming removed 10 bases from V and 0 bases from J, with 13 bases in between. From germline, CDR1 is KGHDR and CDR2 SFDVKD. The CDR3 loop reads CATEDSASTDTQYF. The CDR3 coding sequence is TGTGCCACGGAGGACAGCGCTAGCACAGATACGCAGTATTTT.

Only a few counts were recorded for this clonotype. The gene calls are TRBV7-2 and TRBJ1-1; no reliable D call. V was clipped by 5 bases and J by 4 bases, with 8 bases between them. The germline CDR1 and CDR2 sequences are SGHTA and FQGNSA. The CDR3 sequence is 12 residues long. The CDR3: CASSMSGTEAFF. Written as DNA, the CDR3 is TGTGCCAGCAGCATGTCAGGCACTGAAGCTTTCTTT.

The gene calls are TRBV29-1 and TRBJ2-2; D unclear. Trimming stripped 8 bases from V and 4 bases from J, with 11 bases between. The CDR3 sequence is 12 residues long. Germline lookup yields CDR1 SQVTM and CDR2 ANQGSEA. The CDR3 here is CSIYESTGELFF. The CDR3 coding sequence is TGCAGCATCTACGAGAGCACCGGGGAGCTGTTTTTT.

This clonotype was counted between two and nine times. The rearrangement uses TRBV20-1 and TRBJ1-1; D is unresolved. Germline-derived CDR1 and CDR2 are DFQATT and SNEGSKA (reference sequence). This CDR3 has 13 amino acids. V lost 1 base and J 1 base, leaving 7 bases between the germline ends. This chain's CDR3 is CSARAVKNTEAFF. The CDR3, as DNA: TGCAGTGCTAGAGCGGTTAAGAACACTGAAGCTTTCTTT.

This clonotype has at least ten counts. CDR3 loop: CASSPLAGGQDTQYF. The DNA for the CDR3 is TGTGCCAGCAGCCCACTAGCGGGGGGGCAAGATACGCAGTATTTT. J is TRBJ2-3 and V is TRBV12-3 or TRBV12-4, with 13 nucleotides matching TRBD2. Trimming cost V 6 bases and J 5 bases; bases outside gene matches: 5. CDR3 length: 15 amino acids.

The chain recombines TRBV7-9 with TRBJ2-7; no clear D. Trimming cost V 2 bases and J 6 bases, with 8 bases left between them. The germline CDR1 and CDR2 sequences are SEHNR and FQNEAQ (reference sequence). The CDR3 is 12 residues long. The DNA of the CDR3 is TGTGCCAGCAGCTTAAACGGGCTCGAGCAGTACTTC. Translated, it gives CASSLNGLEQYF.

This chain links TRBV19 with TRBJ2-2; tentative D call: TRBD1 (6 bases). V was pared by 9 bases and J by 2 bases, with 13 bases between. There are 14 residues in the CDR3. Germline V gives CDR1 LNHDA, CDR2 SQIVND (reference sequence). The CDR3 spells CASARDINTGELFF. In nucleotides, the CDR3 is TGTGCCAGCGCCCGGGACATCAACACCGGGGAGCTGTTTTTT. Filled out from reference TRBV19 and TRBJ2-2, the complete variable domain reads DGGITQSPKYLFRKEGQNVTLSCEQNLNHDAMYWYRQDPGQGLRLIYYSQIVNDFQKGDIAEGYSVSREKKESFPLTVTSAQKNPTAFYLCASARDINTGELFFGEGSRLTVL.